A selection of T cell receptor beta chains follows, all from one sample in a study of cytomegalovirus exposure and HLA in healthy donors. The assay was immunoSEQ multiplex PCR, and TCRdb's table has in-frame clones only and misses some. This repertoire shows approximately 110,000 clones, 50% to 65% found once; its top ten account for approximately 3.8%. Sequenced: PBMCs. These receptors were obtained from a man younger than 45 in good health and CMV-seropositive. CDR3s include the opening cysteine and the closing phenylalanine or tryptophan. The order of the fields is J gene, V gene, clone size, D gene, CDR3 protein, CDR3 DNA. The D gene is left open where the match is weak. Where a row states a size, it is once, few, many or the class of an expanded clone; other rows omit it.

TRBJ2-7 | TRBV6-5 | - | TRBD1 | CASSYQGVSDYEQYF | TGTGCCAGCAGTTACCAGGGGGTTTCAGACTACGAGCAGTACTTC
TRBJ2-7 | TRBV6-5 | few | TRBD2 | CASRPSGGPPEQYF | TGTGCCAGCAGACCCAGCGGGGGGCCCCCCGAGCAGTACTTC
TRBJ1-4 | TRBV7-8 | - | TRBD1 | CASSQSRGGQGAIFEKLFF | TGTGCCAGCAGCCAGTCCCGGGGGGGACAGGGGGCTATTTTTGAAAAACTGTTTTTT
TRBJ1-3 | TRBV29-1 | - | TRBD1 | CSVSPGTGAGGNTIYF | TGCAGCGTTTCTCCCGGGACAGGGGCCGGTGGAAACACCATATATTTT
TRBJ1-2 | TRBV29-1 | - | - | CSVVRGVNYGYTF | TGCAGCGTTGTCCGCGGGGTTAACTATGGCTACACCTTC
TRBJ2-1 | TRBV11-3 | - | - | CASSKTVEQFF | TGTGCCAGCAGCAAGACAGTCGAGCAGTTCTTC
TRBJ1-5 | TRBV7-9 | once | - | CASSLAGGTQPQHF | TGTGCCAGCAGCTTAGCCGGGGGAACTCAGCCCCAGCATTTT
TRBJ2-7 | TRBV10-3 | - | TRBD2 | CAISWASGGAGGEQYF | TGTGCCATCAGTTGGGCTAGCGGGGGGGCCGGTGGCGAGCAGTACTTC
TRBJ2-7 | TRBV2 | - | TRBD1 | CASLRGQGYEQYF | TGTGCCAGCCTGAGGGGGCAGGGCTACGAGCAGTACTTC
TRBJ1-4 | TRBV4-1 | - | - | CASSPGGTTNEKLFF | TGCGCCAGCAGCCCCGGGGGGACCACTAATGAAAAACTGTTTTTT
TRBJ1-1 | TRBV4-1 | few | - | CASSLLWNTEAFF | TGCGCCAGCAGCCTACTTTGGAACACTGAAGCTTTCTTT
TRBJ2-7 | TRBV6-5 | few | TRBD1 | CASSYTGQVEQYF | TGTGCCAGCAGTTACACGGGACAGGTCGAGCAGTACTTC
TRBJ1-4 | TRBV29-1 | - | TRBD1 | CSAATGDEKLFF | TGCAGCGCCGCAACAGGGGATGAAAAACTGTTTTTT
TRBJ1-5 | TRBV6-6 | - | TRBD1 | CASSPLTGTEQPQHF | TGTGCCAGCAGTCCCCTGACAGGGACAGAGCAGCCCCAGCATTTT
TRBJ1-2 | TRBV5-6 | - | - | CASNPIGRVNYGYTF | TGTGCCAGCAACCCCATCGGCAGGGTCAACTATGGCTACACCTTC
TRBJ2-7 | TRBV7-2 | - | - | CASSLGFYEQYF | TGTGCCAGCAGCCTCGGGTTCTACGAGCAGTACTTC
TRBJ2-1 | TRBV10-3 | few | TRBD2 | CAISGGGHNEQFF | TGTGCCATCAGCGGGGGGGGTCACAATGAGCAGTTCTTC
TRBJ2-4 | TRBV12-5 | few | - | CASGLKQGVMDIQYF | TGTGCTAGTGGTTTGAAGCAGGGCGTCATGGACATTCAGTACTTC